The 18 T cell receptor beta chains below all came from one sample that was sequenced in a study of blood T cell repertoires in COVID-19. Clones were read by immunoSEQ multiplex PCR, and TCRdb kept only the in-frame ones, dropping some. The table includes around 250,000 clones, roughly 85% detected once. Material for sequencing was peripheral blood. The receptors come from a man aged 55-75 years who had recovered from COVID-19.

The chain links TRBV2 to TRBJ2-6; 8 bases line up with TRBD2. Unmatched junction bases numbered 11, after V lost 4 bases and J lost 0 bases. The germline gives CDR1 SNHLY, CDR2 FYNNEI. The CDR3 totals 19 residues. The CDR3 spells CASSVPFAGGSSGANVLTF. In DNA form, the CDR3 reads TGTGCCAGCAGTGTTCCATTCGCGGGGGGCTCCTCTGGGGCCAACGTCCTGACTTTC.

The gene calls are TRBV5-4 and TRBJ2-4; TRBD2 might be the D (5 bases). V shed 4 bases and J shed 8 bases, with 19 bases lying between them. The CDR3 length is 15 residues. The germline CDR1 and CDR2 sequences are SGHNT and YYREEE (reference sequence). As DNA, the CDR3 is TGTGCCAGCAGCAGCCCGGCCTTCGGGCGGGACATTCAGTACTTC. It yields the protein CASSSPAFGRDIQYF.

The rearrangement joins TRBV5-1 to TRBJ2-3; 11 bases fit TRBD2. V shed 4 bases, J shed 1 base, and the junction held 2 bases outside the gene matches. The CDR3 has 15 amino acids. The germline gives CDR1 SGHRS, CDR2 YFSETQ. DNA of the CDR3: TGCGCCAGCAGCCCGACTAGCGGGGGCACAGATACGCAGTATTTT. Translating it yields CASSPTSGGTDTQYF.

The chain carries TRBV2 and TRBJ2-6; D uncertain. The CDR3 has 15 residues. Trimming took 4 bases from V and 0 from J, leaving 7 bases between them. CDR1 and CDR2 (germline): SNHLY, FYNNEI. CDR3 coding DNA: TGTGCCAGCAGTGTTCGAGGCTCTGGGGCCAACGTCCTGACTTTC. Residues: CASSVRGSGANVLTF.

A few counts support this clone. The CDR3 is CASSQDWGPRSSEQYF. The CDR3 region has the DNA TGCGCCAGCAGCCAAGATTGGGGCCCCCGGTCGAGTGAGCAGTACTTC. This chain links TRBV4-1 with TRBJ2-7; a possible D gene is TRBD1 (5 bases). The CDR3 extends over 16 amino acids. V was cut by 0 bases and J by 7 bases, with 19 bases left in between. Germline V lookup: CDR1 MGHRA, CDR2 YSYEKL.

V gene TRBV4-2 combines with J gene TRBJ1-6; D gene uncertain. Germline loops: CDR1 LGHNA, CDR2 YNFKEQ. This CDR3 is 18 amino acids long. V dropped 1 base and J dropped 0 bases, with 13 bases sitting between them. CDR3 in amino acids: CASSQGMGSSSYNSPLHF. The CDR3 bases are TGTGCCAGCAGCCAAGGAATGGGCTCGAGCTCCTATAATTCACCCCTCCACTTT.

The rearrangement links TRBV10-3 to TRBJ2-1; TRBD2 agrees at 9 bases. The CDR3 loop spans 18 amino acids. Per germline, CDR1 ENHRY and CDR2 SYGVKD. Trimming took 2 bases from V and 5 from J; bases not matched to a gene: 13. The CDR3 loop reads CAISETPPAGGPNNEQFF. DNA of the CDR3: TGTGCCATCAGTGAGACACCCCCGGCGGGAGGGCCCAACAATGAGCAGTTCTTC.

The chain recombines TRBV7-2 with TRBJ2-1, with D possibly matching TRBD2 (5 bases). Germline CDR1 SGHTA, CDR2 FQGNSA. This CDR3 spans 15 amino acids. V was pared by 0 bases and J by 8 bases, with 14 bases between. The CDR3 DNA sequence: TGTGCCAGCAGCTTAGCGAGTTCGTCTAGCTATGAGCAGTTCTTC. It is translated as CASSLASSSSYEQFF.

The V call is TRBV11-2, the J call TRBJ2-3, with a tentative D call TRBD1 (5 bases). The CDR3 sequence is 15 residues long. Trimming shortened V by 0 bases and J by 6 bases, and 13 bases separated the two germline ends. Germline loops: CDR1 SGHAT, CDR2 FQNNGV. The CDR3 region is CASSLDPGRADTQYF. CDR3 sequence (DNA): TGTGCCAGCAGCTTAGATCCGGGCAGGGCTGATACGCAGTATTTT.

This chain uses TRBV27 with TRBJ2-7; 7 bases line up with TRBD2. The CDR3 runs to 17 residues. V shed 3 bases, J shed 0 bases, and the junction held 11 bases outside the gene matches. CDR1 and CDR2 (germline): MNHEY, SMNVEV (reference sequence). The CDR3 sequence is CASSLFPTSASSYEQYF. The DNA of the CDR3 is TGTGCCAGCAGTTTGTTCCCCACTAGCGCGAGCTCCTACGAGCAGTACTTC.

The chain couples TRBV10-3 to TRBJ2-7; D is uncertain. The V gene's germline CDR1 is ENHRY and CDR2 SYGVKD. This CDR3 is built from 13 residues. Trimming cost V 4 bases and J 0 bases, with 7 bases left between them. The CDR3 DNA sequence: TGTGCCATCAGTGGTTTCTCCTCCTACGAGCAGTACTTC. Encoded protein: CAISGFSSYEQYF.

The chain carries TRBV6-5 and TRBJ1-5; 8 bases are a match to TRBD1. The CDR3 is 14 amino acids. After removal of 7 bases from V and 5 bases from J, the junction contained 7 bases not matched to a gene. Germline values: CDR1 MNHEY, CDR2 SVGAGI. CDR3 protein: CASNHRGVDQPQHF. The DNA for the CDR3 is TGTGCCAGCAACCACAGGGGGGTCGATCAGCCCCAGCATTTT.

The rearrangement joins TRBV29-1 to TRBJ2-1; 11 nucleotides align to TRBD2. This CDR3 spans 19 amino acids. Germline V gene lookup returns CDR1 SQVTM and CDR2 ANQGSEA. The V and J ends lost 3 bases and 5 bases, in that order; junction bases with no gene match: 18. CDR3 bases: TGCAGCGTTGATTTTCGACTTACTAGCGGGAGTTCTTGGAACAATGAGCAGTTCTTC. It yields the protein CSVDFRLTSGSSWNNEQFF.

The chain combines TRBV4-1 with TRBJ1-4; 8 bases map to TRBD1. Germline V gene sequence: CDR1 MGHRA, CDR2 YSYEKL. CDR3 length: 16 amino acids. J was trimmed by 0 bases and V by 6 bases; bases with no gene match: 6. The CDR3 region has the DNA TGCGCCAGCAGACCGGACAGGGATGCAACTAATGAAAAACTGTTTTTT. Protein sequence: CASRPDRDATNEKLFF.

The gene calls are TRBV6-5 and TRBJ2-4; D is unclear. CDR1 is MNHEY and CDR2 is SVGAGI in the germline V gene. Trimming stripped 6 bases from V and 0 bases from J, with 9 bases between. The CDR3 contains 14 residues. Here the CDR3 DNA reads TGTGCCAGCAGCTATTCCCTAGCCAAAAACATTCAGTACTTC. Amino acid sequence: CASSYSLAKNIQYF.

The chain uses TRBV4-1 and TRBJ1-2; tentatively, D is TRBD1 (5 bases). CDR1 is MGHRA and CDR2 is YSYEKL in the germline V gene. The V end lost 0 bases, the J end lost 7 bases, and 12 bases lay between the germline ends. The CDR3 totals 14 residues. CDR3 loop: CASSQEQVLRGYTF. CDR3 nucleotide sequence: TGCGCCAGCAGCCAAGAACAGGTTCTGCGTGGCTACACCTTC.

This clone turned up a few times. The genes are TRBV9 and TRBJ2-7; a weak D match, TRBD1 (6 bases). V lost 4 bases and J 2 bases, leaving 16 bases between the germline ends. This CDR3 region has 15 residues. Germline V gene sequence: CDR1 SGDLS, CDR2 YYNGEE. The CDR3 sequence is CASSLRDTQAYEQYF. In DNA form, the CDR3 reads TGTGCCAGCAGCCTCCGGGACACTCAAGCCTACGAGCAGTACTTC.

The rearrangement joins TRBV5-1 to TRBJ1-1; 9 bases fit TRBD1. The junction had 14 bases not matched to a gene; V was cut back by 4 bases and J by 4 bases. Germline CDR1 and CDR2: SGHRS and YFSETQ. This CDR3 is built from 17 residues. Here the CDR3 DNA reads TGCGCCAGCAGCCGAGTTCCCGGGACAGGGTTGGGCACTGAAGCTTTCTTT. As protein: CASSRVPGTGLGTEAFF.